The 7 T cell receptor beta chains in this list originate from one sample, sequenced in a study of T cell repertoires in cytomegalovirus infection. Using its own MiXCR run on the reads, TCRdb lists one record per CDR3 protein. Among fewer than 300,000 distinct CDR3 sequences listed, about 23% were seen once. Sample: PBMCs. The source is a human donor in good health (CMV status not recorded). Some clones in this sample may be carry-over from other donors' samples.

This clonotype was counted a few times. The rearrangement uses TRBV5-1 and TRBJ2-1, with D perhaps given as TRBD1 or TRBD2 (5 bases each). V shed 2 bases and J shed 4 bases, with 13 bases lying between them. The CDR3 spans 15 residues. The germline gives CDR1 SGHRS, CDR2 YFSETQ. The CDR3 nucleotides read TGCGCCAGCAGCTTTCAGGGTTGGGGGTACAATGAGCAGTTCTTC. Protein sequence: CASSFQGWGYNEQFF.

V usage is TRBV24-1 and J usage is TRBJ1-1; TRBD1 agrees at 8 bases. In germline, CDR1 is KGHDR, CDR2 SFDVKD. V shed 7 bases and J 5 bases; nucleotides not matched to a gene: 8. The CDR3 runs 14 residues. This chain's CDR3 is CATRATGGNTEAFF. CDR3 DNA: TGTGCCACCAGGGCCACAGGGGGGAATACTGAAGCTTTCTTT.

CDR3 sequence reads: CASRKTSGRNNEQFF. CDR3 in DNA: TGTGCCAGTAGGAAAACTAGCGGGAGGAACAATGAGCAGTTCTTC. The chain uses TRBV19 and TRBJ2-1, with TRBD2 matching 12 bases. Losses at the gene ends were 6 bases for V and 5 bases for J; bases not matched to a gene: 5. This CDR3 contains 15 residues. Germline V gene data show CDR1 as LNHDA and CDR2 as SQIVND (reference sequence).

The J gene is TRBJ1-5, the V gene TRBV7-2; 8 bases are a match to TRBD1. Germline CDR1 is SGHTA and CDR2 is FQGNSA. This CDR3 has 14 residues. After removal of 5 bases from V and 4 bases from J, the junction contained 4 bases not matched to a gene. Written as DNA, the CDR3 is TGTGCCAGCAGCCCTCGGACAGGGAATCAGCCCCAGCATTTT. Its translation is CASSPRTGNQPQHF.

This sequence joins TRBV2 and TRBJ1-3; D possibly corresponds to TRBD1 (5 bases). The CDR3 totals 16 residues. CDR1 and CDR2 (germline): SNHLY, FYNNEI. V lost 3 bases to trimming and J lost 2 bases, with 14 bases between them. The DNA of the CDR3 is TGTGCCAGCAGTGAGACCTCCGGGGGAGCTGGAAACACCATATATTTT. It codes for CASSETSGGAGNTIYF.

This clonotype was seen many times. The V call is TRBV28, the J call TRBJ2-1, with no clear D. From germline, CDR1 is MDHEN and CDR2 SYDVKM. This CDR3 spans 16 amino acids. V shed 5 bases and J shed 0 bases, with 14 bases lying between them. CDR3 sequence reads: CASSTRTANSYNEQFF. The CDR3 region has the DNA TGTGCCAGCAGTACCAGGACCGCGAACTCCTACAATGAGCAGTTCTTC.

This clonotype was recorded a few times. V usage is TRBV28 and J usage is TRBJ2-7; 10 bases agree with TRBD2. The CDR3 is made up of 15 amino acids. Germline CDR1 is MDHEN and CDR2 is SYDVKM. The V segment lost 2 bases and the J segment 7 bases; nucleotides outside the gene matches: 8. In DNA form, the CDR3 reads TGTGCCAGCAGTTTAAGTATAGCGGGAGGAGGTGAGCAGTACTTC. It encodes CASSLSIAGGGEQYF.